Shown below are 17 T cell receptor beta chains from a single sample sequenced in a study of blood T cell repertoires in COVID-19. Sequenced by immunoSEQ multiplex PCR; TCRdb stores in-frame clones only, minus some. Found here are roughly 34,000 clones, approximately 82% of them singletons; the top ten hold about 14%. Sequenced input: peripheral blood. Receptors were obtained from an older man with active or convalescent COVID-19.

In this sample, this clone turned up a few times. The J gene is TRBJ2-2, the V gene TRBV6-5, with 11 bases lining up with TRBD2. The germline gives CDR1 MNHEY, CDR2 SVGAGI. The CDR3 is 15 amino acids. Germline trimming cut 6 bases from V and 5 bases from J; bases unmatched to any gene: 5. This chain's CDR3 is CASRPGLAATGELFF. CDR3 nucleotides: TGTGCCAGCAGGCCGGGACTAGCGGCAACCGGGGAGCTGTTTTTT.

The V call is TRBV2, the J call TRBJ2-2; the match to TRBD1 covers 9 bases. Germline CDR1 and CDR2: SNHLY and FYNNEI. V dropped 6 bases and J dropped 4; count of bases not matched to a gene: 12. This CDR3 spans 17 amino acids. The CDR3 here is CASSRDRVLSGTGELFF. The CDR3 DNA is TGTGCCAGCAGCCGGGACAGGGTTTTATCGGGCACCGGGGAGCTGTTTTTT.

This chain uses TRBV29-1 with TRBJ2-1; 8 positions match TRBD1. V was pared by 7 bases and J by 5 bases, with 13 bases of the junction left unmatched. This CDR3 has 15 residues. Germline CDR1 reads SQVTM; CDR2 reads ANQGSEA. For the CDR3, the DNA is TGCAGCGGCTCCAAACAAGGGACAGGAGACAATGAGCAGTTCTTC. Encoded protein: CSGSKQGTGDNEQFF.

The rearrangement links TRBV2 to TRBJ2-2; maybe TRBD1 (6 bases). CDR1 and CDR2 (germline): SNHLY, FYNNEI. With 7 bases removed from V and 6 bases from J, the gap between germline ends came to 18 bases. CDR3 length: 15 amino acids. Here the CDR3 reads CASTPIGAGAGELFF. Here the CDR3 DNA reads TGTGCCAGCACCCCGATAGGGGCAGGGGCCGGGGAGCTGTTTTTT. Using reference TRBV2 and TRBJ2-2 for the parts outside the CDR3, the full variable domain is EPEVTQTPSHQVTQMGQEVILRCVPISNHLYFYWYRQILGQKVEFLVSFYNNEISEKSEIFDDQFSVERPDGSNFTLKIRSTKLEDSAMYFCASTPIGAGAGELFFGEGSRLTVL.

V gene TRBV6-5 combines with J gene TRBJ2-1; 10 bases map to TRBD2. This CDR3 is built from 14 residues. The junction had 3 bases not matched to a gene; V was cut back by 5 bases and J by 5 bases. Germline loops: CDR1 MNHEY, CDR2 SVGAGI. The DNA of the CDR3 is TGTGCCAGCAGTCTTAGCGGGGGGAACAATGAGCAGTTCTTC. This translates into CASSLSGGNNEQFF.

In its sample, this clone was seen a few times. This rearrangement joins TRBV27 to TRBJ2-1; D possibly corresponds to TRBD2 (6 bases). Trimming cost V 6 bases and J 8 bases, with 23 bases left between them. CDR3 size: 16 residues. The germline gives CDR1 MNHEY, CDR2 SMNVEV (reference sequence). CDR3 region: CASRARGRPRMDEQFF. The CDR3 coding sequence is TGTGCCAGCAGGGCCCGTGGGAGGCCCAGGATGGATGAGCAGTTCTTC.

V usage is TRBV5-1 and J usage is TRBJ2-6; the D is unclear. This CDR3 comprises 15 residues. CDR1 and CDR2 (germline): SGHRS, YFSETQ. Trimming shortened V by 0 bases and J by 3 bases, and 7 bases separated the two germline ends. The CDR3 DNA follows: TGCGCCAGCAGCTTGGTTACGGGTGGGGCCAACGTCCTGACTTTC. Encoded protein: CASSLVTGGANVLTF.

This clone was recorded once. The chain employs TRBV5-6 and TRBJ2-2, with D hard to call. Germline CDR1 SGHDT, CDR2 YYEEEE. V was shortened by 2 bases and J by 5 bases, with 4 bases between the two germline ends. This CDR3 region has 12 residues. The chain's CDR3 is CASSFSTGELFF. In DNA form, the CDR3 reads TGTGCCAGCAGCTTCAGTACCGGGGAGCTGTTTTTT. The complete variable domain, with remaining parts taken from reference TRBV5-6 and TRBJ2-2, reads DAGVTQSPTHLIKTRGQQVTLRCSPKSGHDTVSWYQQALGQGPQFIFQYYEEEERQRGNFPDRFSGHQFPNYSSELNVNALLLGDSALYLCASSFSTGELFFGEGSRLTVL.

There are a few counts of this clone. Here the CDR3 reads CAISEVKGSDTGELFF. DNA for the CDR3: TGTGCCATCAGTGAAGTGAAGGGGTCCGACACCGGGGAGCTGTTTTTT. V gene TRBV10-3 combines with J gene TRBJ2-2, with D tentatively TRBD1 (5 bases). Germline values: CDR1 ENHRY, CDR2 SYGVKD. This CDR3 spans 16 amino acids. V lost 3 bases, J lost 3 bases, and 14 bases lay in between.

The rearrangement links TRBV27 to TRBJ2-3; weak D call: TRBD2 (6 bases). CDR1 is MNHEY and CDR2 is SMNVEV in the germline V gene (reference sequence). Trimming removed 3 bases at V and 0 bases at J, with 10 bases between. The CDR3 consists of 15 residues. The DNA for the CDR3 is TGTGCCAGCAGTTTCGGGGGACGTAGCACAGATACGCAGTATTTT. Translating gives CASSFGGRSTDTQYF.

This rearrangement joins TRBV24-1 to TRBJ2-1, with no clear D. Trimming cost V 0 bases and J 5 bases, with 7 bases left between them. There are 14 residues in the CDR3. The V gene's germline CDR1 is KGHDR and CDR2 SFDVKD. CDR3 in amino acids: CATSDLQADNEQFF. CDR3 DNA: TGTGCCACCAGTGATTTGCAGGCAGACAATGAGCAGTTCTTC.

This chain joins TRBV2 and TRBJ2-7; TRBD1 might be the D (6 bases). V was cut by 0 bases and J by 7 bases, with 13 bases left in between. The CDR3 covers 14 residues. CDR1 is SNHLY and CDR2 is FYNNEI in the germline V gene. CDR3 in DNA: TGTGCCAGCAGTGAAGCCGAACCCAGGGGTGAGCAGTACTTC. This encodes CASSEAEPRGEQYF.

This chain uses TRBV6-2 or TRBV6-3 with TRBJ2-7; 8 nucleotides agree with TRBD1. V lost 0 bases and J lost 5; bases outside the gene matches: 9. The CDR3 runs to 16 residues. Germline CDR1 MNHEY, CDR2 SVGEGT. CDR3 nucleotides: TGTGCCAGCAGTTACTCTGGGACAGGAAACGACGACGAGCAGTACTTC. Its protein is CASSYSGTGNDDEQYF.

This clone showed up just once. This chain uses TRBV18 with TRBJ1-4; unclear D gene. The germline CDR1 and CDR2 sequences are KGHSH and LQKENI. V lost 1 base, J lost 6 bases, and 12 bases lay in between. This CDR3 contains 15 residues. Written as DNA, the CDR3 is TGTGCCAGCTCACCACTTGGTCAGGACTATGAAAAACTGTTTTTT. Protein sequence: CASSPLGQDYEKLFF.

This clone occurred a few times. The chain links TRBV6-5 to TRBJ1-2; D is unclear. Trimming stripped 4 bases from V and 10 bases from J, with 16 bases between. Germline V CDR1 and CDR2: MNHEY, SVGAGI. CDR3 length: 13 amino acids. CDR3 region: CASSSLGLSYYTF. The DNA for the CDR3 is TGTGCCAGCAGTTCCCTCGGACTGAGTTACTACACCTTC.

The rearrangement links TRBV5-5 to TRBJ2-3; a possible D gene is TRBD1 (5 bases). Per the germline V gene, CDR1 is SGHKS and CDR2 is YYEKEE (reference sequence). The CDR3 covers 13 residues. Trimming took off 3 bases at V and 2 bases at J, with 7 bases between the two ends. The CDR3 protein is CASSWGTTDTQYF. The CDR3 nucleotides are TGTGCCAGCAGCTGGGGCACCACAGATACGCAGTATTTT.

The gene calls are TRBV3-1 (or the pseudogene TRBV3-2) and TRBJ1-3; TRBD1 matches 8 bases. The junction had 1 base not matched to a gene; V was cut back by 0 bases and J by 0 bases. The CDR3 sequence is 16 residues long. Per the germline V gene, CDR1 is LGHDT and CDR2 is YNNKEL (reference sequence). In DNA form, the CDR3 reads TGTGCCAGCAGCCAAGAAGGACAGGGCTCTGGAAACACCATATATTTT. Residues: CASSQEGQGSGNTIYF.